This is a list of T cell receptor beta chains from one sample in a study of T cell responses to AZD1222 COVID-19 vaccine. Assay used: immunoSEQ multiplex PCR; TCRdb lists only in-frame clones, some missing. This sample has roughly 160,000 clones, with roughly 92% found just once. This specimen was peripheral blood, taken on day 0 of AZD1222 vaccination. The receptors originated from an adult in good health. Both conserved end residues are part of each CDR3. D genes are given only for firm matches. Clone size is not always given. Where it is, it says once, few, many or a class for expanded clones.

abundance	v_gene	d_gene	j_gene	CDR3nt	CDR3aa
few	TRBV5-1	.	TRBJ1-1	TGCGCCAGCAGCTTGGATCGTGGCCAGGGTGGCACTGAAGCTTTCTTT	CASSLDRGQGGTEAFF
.	TRBV6-1	.	TRBJ2-7	TGTGCCAGCAGTGAAGCAACTCCCTACGAGCAGTACTTC	CASSEATPYEQYF
.	TRBV11-2	.	TRBJ2-3	TGTGCCAGCAGCTTAGGGCCAGGTGGGGGTACGCAGTATTTT	CASSLGPGGGTQYF
.	TRBV24-1	.	TRBJ2-5	TGTGCCACCAGTGATTCCGGACTCAGGGGAGAAGAGACCCAGTACTTC	CATSDSGLRGEETQYF
once	TRBV6-5	.	TRBJ1-2	TGTGCCAGCAGTTACGAGAGGCATTCTAACTATGGCTACACCTTC	CASSYERHSNYGYTF
.	TRBV3-1/TRBV3-2	.	TRBJ1-1	TGTGCCAGCAGCCAAGATCGTCAGAACACTGAAGCTTTCTTT	CASSQDRQNTEAFF
.	TRBV5-8	TRBD2	TRBJ2-5	TGTGCCAGCAGCTCGACCCCGGGAGGCCTAAGGGAGACCCAGTACTTC	CASSSTPGGLRETQYF
few	TRBV7-2	.	TRBJ1-2	TGTGCCAGCAGCTTCTTCGACAGCGGATATGGCTACACCTTC	CASSFFDSGYGYTF
.	TRBV7-3	TRBD2	TRBJ2-5	TGTGCCAGCAGCCTAGCGGGACACCAAGAGACCCAGTACTTC	CASSLAGHQETQYF
.	TRBV7-2	.	TRBJ2-3	TGTGCCAGCAGCTTAGCAGGCTTAAGGGCAGATACGCAGTATTTT	CASSLAGLRADTQYF
once	TRBV27	.	TRBJ2-3	TGTGCCAGCAGTTTATTGGGGGGATCCGGAGATACGCAGTATTTT	CASSLLGGSGDTQYF
.	TRBV19	.	TRBJ1-2	TGTGCCAGTAGTATACAGGCGCGATCCTATGGCTACACCTTC	CASSIQARSYGYTF
.	TRBV6-5	.	TRBJ2-7	TGTGCCAGCAGCGTGAAAGTACGGGACGAGCAGTACTTC	CASSVKVRDEQYF
.	TRBV5-1	.	TRBJ1-2	TGCGCCAGCAGCCAGGGACACTATGGCTACACCTTC	CASSQGHYGYTF
.	TRBV12-3/TRBV12-4	.	TRBJ1-1	TGTGCCAGCAGCGACAGAACCACTGAAGCTTTCTTT	CASSDRTTEAFF
.	TRBV5-5	.	TRBJ2-5	TGTGCCAGCAGCTCCTCGTTTACAGGGAGAGAGACCCAGTACTTC	CASSSSFTGRETQYF
.	TRBV7-2	.	TRBJ2-7	TGTGCCAGCAGCTTTTCCAGGGCCTACGAGCAGTACTTC	CASSFSRAYEQYF
.	TRBV10-2	.	TRBJ1-2	TGCGCCAGCAGCCCGACAGGAGTACTAGGCTACACCTTC	CASSPTGVLGYTF
.	TRBV9	.	TRBJ1-1	TGTGCCAGCAGCGCTTTCGGGGGGCATACTGAAGCTTTCTTT	CASSAFGGHTEAFF
once	TRBV13	.	TRBJ2-1	TGTGCCAGCAGCTTAATTCCGGGGTCCTACAATGAGCAGTTCTTC	CASSLIPGSYNEQFF
.	TRBV10-3	TRBD1	TRBJ1-1	TGTGCCATCAGCCCGGGACAGGGGCTTGAAGCTTTCTTT	CAISPGQGLEAFF
many	TRBV6-1	.	TRBJ1-5	TGTGCCAGCAGTGAAGGACGAACAGGGAACCAGCCCCAGCATTTT	CASSEGRTGNQPQHF
.	TRBV30	.	TRBJ2-1	TGTGCCTGGAGTCTCCCTCATGCGGGGATCTATGAGCAGTTCTTC	CAWSLPHAGIYEQFF
.	TRBV7-8	.	TRBJ2-3	TGTGCCAGCAGCTTAGTAGGAGCAGATACGCAGTATTTT	CASSLVGADTQYF
.	TRBV19	TRBD2	TRBJ2-1	TGTGCCAGTAGTCCAATAGCGGGAGGGCCCGAGCAGTTCTTC	CASSPIAGGPEQFF
once	TRBV9	.	TRBJ2-3	TGTGCCAGCAGCCTAATCCCGGGAGTCGCGGGACGCACAGATACGCAGTATTTT	CASSLIPGVAGRTDTQYF
.	TRBV30	.	TRBJ2-2	TGTGCCTGGAGTGTAAAAGGGGACACCGGGGAGCTGTTTTTT	CAWSVKGDTGELFF
.	TRBV10-1	TRBD2	TRBJ2-3	TGCGCCAGCAGGCCGGGACTAGCGGGGGTCCCAGATACGCAGTATTTT	CASRPGLAGVPDTQYF
.	TRBV4-1	.	TRBJ2-3	TGCGCCAGCAGCCAAGCTCAGAACACAGATACGCAGTATTTT	CASSQAQNTDTQYF
.	TRBV18	TRBD1	TRBJ1-2	TGTGCCAGCTCACCATTGGACAGGGGTAATGGCTACACCTTC	CASSPLDRGNGYTF
.	TRBV6-2/TRBV6-3	.	TRBJ1-4	TGTGCCAGCAGTTACGGCGGACGACCTAATGAAAAACTGTTTTTT	CASSYGGRPNEKLFF
once	TRBV9	.	TRBJ2-1	TGTGCCAGCAGAGAAGTAGGAGGGAGTATGTTCTTC	CASREVGGSMFF
once	TRBV10-2	TRBD1	TRBJ1-5	TGCGCCAGCAGCCACAACTGGGACAGTGGCACCGCTTATAGCAATCAGCCCCAGCATTTT	CASSHNWDSGTAYSNQPQHF
.	TRBV15	.	TRBJ2-3	TGTGCCACCAGGTTTATAGGAGGGGTTACGCAGTATTTT	CATRFIGGVTQYF
.	TRBV30	.	TRBJ1-1	TGTGCCTGGAGACCCTCGGGGGCCCGGAACACTGAAGCTTTCTTT	CAWRPSGARNTEAFF
.	TRBV7-3	.	TRBJ1-1	TGTGCCAGCAGCTTAACGGGCGGCATGAACACTGAAGCTTTCTTT	CASSLTGGMNTEAFF
.	TRBV29-1	TRBD1	TRBJ1-5	TGCAGCGTTCAGGGGGCACGGGATCAGCCCCAGCATTTT	CSVQGARDQPQHF
once	TRBV19	.	TRBJ2-7	TGTGCCAGTTCGCGATCGTTTAGCTCCTACGAGCAGTACTTC	CASSRSFSSYEQYF
.	TRBV19	TRBD2	TRBJ2-1	TGTGCCAGTAGTATTCCGACTAGCGGGAGGGCCAATGAGCAGTTCTTC	CASSIPTSGRANEQFF
.	TRBV25-1	.	TRBJ2-3	TGTGCCAGCAGGCGACGCACAGATACGCAGTATTTT	CASRRRTDTQYF
.	TRBV5-4	TRBD2	TRBJ2-3	TGTGCCAGCAGCTCCGGGACTAGCGGCCTCACAGATACGCAGTATTTT	CASSSGTSGLTDTQYF
.	TRBV4-3	TRBD1	TRBJ1-2	TGCGCCAGCAGCCAAGACCCAGGATCCGCCAGGGGGTTCGGCTACACCTTC	CASSQDPGSARGFGYTF
.	TRBV4-2	.	TRBJ2-1	TGTGCCAGCAGCCAAGATCTTGGGGGGTACAATGAGCAGTTCTTC	CASSQDLGGYNEQFF
.	TRBV6-2/TRBV6-3	.	TRBJ2-5	TGTGCCAGCAGTTACTCGAGTAGCAGAGGTGAGACCCAGTACTTC	CASSYSSSRGETQYF
.	TRBV4-2	.	TRBJ2-3	TGTGCCAGCAGCCAAGGACGACCGCCTGATACGCAGTATTTT	CASSQGRPPDTQYF
.	TRBV6-6	TRBD1	TRBJ1-1	TGTGCCAGCAGGAGACAGGGGCGGAACACTGAAGCTTTCTTT	CASRRQGRNTEAFF
.	TRBV21-1	.	TRBJ2-4	TGTGCCAGCAGGGACAGAGGAGGGAGGGTTGGTTACTTC	CASRDRGGRVGYF
.	TRBV12-5	.	TRBJ1-5	TGTGCTAGTGGCCCACGGGATAGATCCTGGCCCCAGCATTTT	CASGPRDRSWPQHF
once	TRBV6-7	.	TRBJ2-7	TGTGCCAGCAGCCCCAGGGTAAGGTCCTACGAGCAGTACTTC	CASSPRVRSYEQYF
few	TRBV9	.	TRBJ2-7	TGTGCCAGCAGCCCAGGGCCTTCCTCGGACTACGAGCAGTACTTC	CASSPGPSSDYEQYF
.	TRBV12-3/TRBV12-4	.	TRBJ2-3	TGTGCCAGCAGGTTCCGCCCCACAGATACGCAGTATTTT	CASRFRPTDTQYF